A single sample gave rise to the 7 T cell receptor beta chains below, sequenced in a study of shared clonotypes between healthy human individuals. Method: immunoSEQ multiplex PCR; TCRdb's copy keeps in-frame clones and lacks some. The sample lists 2 million to 2.5 million clones, nearly 97% occurring once. The sequenced material came from naive CD4+ T cells sorted from blood. Noted subset: CD45RA+ positively selected. The receptors shown here come from a man younger than 35 in good health.

This clone was counted once. CDR3 sequence: CASSLGIGSYEQYF. The CDR3 DNA follows: TGTGCCAGCAGCTTGGGGATCGGGAGTTACGAGCAGTACTTC. The chain uses TRBV5-6 and TRBJ2-7; weak D call: TRBD2 (6 bases). There are 14 residues in the CDR3. With 0 bases removed from V and 4 bases from J, the gap between germline ends came to 11 bases. Germline V gene data show CDR1 as SGHDT and CDR2 as YYEEEE.

This rearrangement joins TRBV2 to TRBJ1-5; D unresolved. Per the germline V gene, CDR1 is SNHLY and CDR2 is FYNNEI. V lost 5 bases and J lost 5, with 16 bases in between. The CDR3 covers 15 residues. In nucleotides, the CDR3 is TGTGCCAGCAGTCCCCCCCCCAGGCTAGATCAGCCCCAGCATTTT. It codes for CASSPPPRLDQPQHF.

This chain joins TRBV9 and TRBJ1-2; D gene unclear. This CDR3 spans 16 amino acids. The ends were cut back, 0 bases at V and 4 bases at J, with 16 bases in the middle. Germline lookup yields CDR1 SGDLS and CDR2 YYNGEE. CDR3 region: CASSVGSMPPSYGYTF. The DNA of the CDR3 is TGTGCCAGCAGCGTAGGTAGCATGCCCCCGAGCTATGGCTACACCTTC.

The rearrangement links TRBV9 to TRBJ1-1; D gene unclear. Germline loops: CDR1 SGDLS, CDR2 YYNGEE. The V end was cut by 4 bases, the J end by 4 bases, with 11 bases between. This CDR3 contains 13 residues. For the CDR3, the DNA is TGTGCCAGCAGCCCCTCTGCGGTCACTGAAGCTTTCTTT. As protein: CASSPSAVTEAFF.

This clone was detected only once. The chain recombines TRBV30 with TRBJ1-6; 9 nucleotides line up with TRBD1. V shed 6 bases, J shed 6 bases, and the junction held 6 bases outside the gene matches. The CDR3 runs to 14 residues. Germline assignment: CDR1 GTSNPN and CDR2 SVGIG (reference sequence). The CDR3 DNA follows: TGTGCCTGCGCGGGGACAGGGAGTAATTCACCCCTCCACTTT. Amino acid sequence: CACAGTGSNSPLHF.

The CDR3 spells CASSESRQGSPLHF. The CDR3 nucleotides read TGCGCCAGCAGTGAGAGTAGACAGGGGTCACCCCTCCACTTT. The gene calls are TRBV10-2 and TRBJ1-6; 8 nucleotides align to TRBD1. The CDR3 contains 14 residues. Germline-derived CDR1 and CDR2 are WSHSY and SAAADI. Germline trimming cut 2 bases from V and 10 bases from J; bases unmatched to any gene: 4.

Concerning this clone itself: The junction departs from the called germline gene at one end, perhaps through a read error. This chain connects TRBV7-7 to TRBJ1-4; weak D call: TRBD1 (6 bases). The CDR3 covers 15 residues. Germline V gives CDR1 SSHAT, CDR2 FNYEAQ (reference sequence). CDR3 sequence (DNA): TGTGCTAGCAGCCCACGGGACAAAACTAATGAAAAACTGTTTTTT. It encodes CASSPRDKTNEKLFF.